This TCR beta chain is from a study of shared clonotypes between healthy human individuals. Turning to this clone: A junction boundary mismatches the germline segment, possibly from a read error.

Germline V CDR1 and CDR2: SSHAT, FNYEAQ (reference sequence). The CDR3 is 16 residues long. Authors' analysis steps: There were no quality scores in the junction-only immunoSEQ sequences, so filtering differed. Data came from immunoSEQ multiplex PCR; TCRdb stores just in-frame clones and leaves some out. Clone size and V and J calls were adopted from that table, with D and trimming inferred from the DNA. The sample has a few million clones, roughly nine tenths seen once. Sequencing was carried out using naive CD4+ T cells sorted from blood. Subset reported: CD45RA+ positively selected. This chain uses TRBV7-7 with TRBJ2-3; tentative D call: TRBD1 (5 bases). This clonotype was obtained from a man aged 18-30 years in good health. CDR3 coding DNA: TGTGCTAGCAGCTTAGGGGCAGGGCCCCTCACAGATACGCAGTATTTT. Translating gives CASSLGAGPLTDTQYF.